Each of the 18 T cell receptor beta chains below was sequenced from the same sample in a study of blood T cells in healthy people across ages. It was with a sample-barcoded 5' primer and a J-beta primer mix that a second PCR of roughly 6 to 12 cycles was run. Each CDR3 protein is one row after TCRdb ran MiXCR on the 5' RACE reads. The table has around 800,000 distinct CDR3 sequences, around 45% seen once. Sequenced input: blood. The origin of the receptors is a man aged 60 to 69 in good health.

This chain connects TRBV2 to TRBJ2-1; 7 bases are shared with TRBD2. Germline CDR1 reads SNHLY; CDR2 reads FYNNEI. With 8 bases clipped from V and 1 base from J, the junction kept 8 bases outside the gene matches. This CDR3 has 15 residues. CDR3 DNA sequence: TGTGCCAGCCGGGTTCTAGCGGTTTCCTACAATGAGCAGTTCTTC. Protein: CASRVLAVSYNEQFF.

This clonotype was picked up a small number of times. The chain uses TRBV5-6 and TRBJ1-2; 10 nucleotides line up with TRBD1. CDR3 length: 15 amino acids. The junction had 9 bases not matched to a gene; V was cut back by 6 bases and J by 4 bases. CDR1 SGHDT and CDR2 YYEEEE come from the germline V gene. The DNA for the CDR3 is TGTGCCAGCAAAGTTGGGACAGGGGCGTTCTATGGCTACACCTTC. The encoded protein is CASKVGTGAFYGYTF.

This rearrangement joins TRBV12-3 or TRBV12-4 to TRBJ2-6; D perhaps matches TRBD1 (5 bases). The CDR3 length is 15 residues. The ends were cut back, 7 bases at V and 4 bases at J, with 14 bases in the middle. The CDR3 sequence is CASTPSGHGANVLTF. In DNA form, the CDR3 reads TGTGCCAGCACTCCTTCAGGGCACGGGGCCAACGTCCTGACTTTC.

This clonotype came up a few times. This sequence joins TRBV7-9 and TRBJ1-1; D ambiguous. With 5 bases removed from V and 0 bases from J, the gap between germline ends came to 7 bases. The CDR3 has 13 residues. Germline V gene lookup returns CDR1 SEHNR and CDR2 FQNEAQ (reference sequence). The CDR3 region is CASSHLMNTEAFF. CDR3 sequence (DNA): TGTGCCAGCAGCCATCTTATGAACACTGAAGCTTTCTTT. Supplemented by reference TRBV7-9 and TRBJ1-1, the full variable domain reads DTGVSQNPRHKITKRGQNVTFRCDPISEHNRLYWYRQTLGQGPEFLTYFQNEAQLEKSRLLSDRFSAERPKGSFSTLEIQRTEQGDSAMYLCASSHLMNTEAFFGQGTRLTVV.

In regard to this clonotype: A clone one base away is much larger, so this may be a read error. The J gene is TRBJ2-7, the V gene TRBV12-3 or TRBV12-4, with a weak D call TRBD1 (5 bases). The CDR3 length is 14 residues. Trimming stripped 7 bases from V and 7 bases from J, with 20 bases between. The CDR3 coding sequence is TGTGCCAGCATCCAGACAGTTCCCACCGGGGAGCAGTACTTC. Residues: CASIQTVPTGEQYF.

This chain joins TRBV5-1 and TRBJ2-1; D gene uncertain. V gave up 5 bases and J gave up 4 bases, with 19 bases separating them. There are 16 residues in the CDR3. CDR1 and CDR2 (germline): SGHRS, YFSETQ. CDR3 in amino acids: CASSQDGGRGYNEQFF. The CDR3 DNA is TGCGCCAGCAGTCAGGACGGCGGTAGAGGTTACAATGAGCAGTTCTTC.

This clonotype has only a few counts. The CDR3 nucleotides are TGTGCCACCTCAAACTCCTACGAGCAGTACTTC. It encodes CATSNSYEQYF. The V call is TRBV15, the J call TRBJ2-7; D unclear. The CDR3 is 11 amino acids. Trimming left V 8 bases short and J 0 bases short, with 5 bases between. Germline CDR1 is LNHNV and CDR2 is YYDKDF (reference sequence).

V is TRBV19 and J is TRBJ2-1; D perhaps matches TRBD1 (6 bases). The germline V gene encodes CDR1 LNHDA and CDR2 SQIVND (reference sequence). The CDR3 is made up of 13 amino acids. V gave up 8 bases and J gave up 7 bases, with 15 bases separating them. The CDR3 loop is CASLKDRTNEQFF. CDR3 sequence (DNA): TGTGCCAGTCTTAAAGACAGGACAAATGAGCAGTTCTTC.

The table lists this clonotype with a few counts. The chain joins TRBV30 to TRBJ2-4, with D perhaps matching TRBD1 (6 bases). Trimming removed 2 bases from V and 0 bases from J, with 11 bases in between. The CDR3 consists of 15 residues. Germline values: CDR1 GTSNPN, CDR2 SVGIG (reference sequence). In DNA form, the CDR3 reads TGTGCCTGGAGTCCGGACAGAGTAGCCAAAAACATTCAGTACTTC. Translation gives CAWSPDRVAKNIQYF.

This clonotype was found a few times. The chain carries TRBV14 and TRBJ2-1; no reliable D call. Trimming stripped 4 bases from V and 7 bases from J, with 11 bases between. The CDR3 spans 13 residues. Germline V gene sequence: CDR1 SGHDN, CDR2 FVKESK. The CDR3 nucleotides read TGTGCCAGCAGCCGAAGGCCATCTAATGAGCAGTTCTTC. Its translation is CASSRRPSNEQFF.

This clonotype was recorded a few times. The chain combines TRBV29-1 with TRBJ1-4, with D tentatively TRBD1 (5 bases). V lost 7 bases and J 5 bases, leaving 14 bases between the germline ends. The germline V gene encodes CDR1 SQVTM and CDR2 ANQGSEA. This CDR3 has 13 residues. CDR3: CSGRDGTNEKLFF. In DNA, the CDR3 is TGCAGCGGGAGGGACGGAACCAATGAAAAACTGTTTTTT.

The chain combines TRBV27 with TRBJ2-2; TRBD1 matches 7 bases. V shed 5 bases and J 4 bases; nucleotides not matched to a gene: 10. Germline assignment: CDR1 MNHEY and CDR2 SMNVEV (reference sequence). There are 16 residues in the CDR3. The CDR3 nucleotides are TGTGCCAGCAGTATACTCACAGGGGTCCGCACCGGGGAGCTGTTTTTT. It codes for CASSILTGVRTGELFF.

Turning to this clonotype: A single base separates this from a much larger clone, so it may be a read error. The V and J genes are TRBV6-2 or TRBV6-3 and TRBJ2-7; tentatively, D is TRBD1 (5 bases). Germline values: CDR1 MNHEY, CDR2 SVGEGT. This CDR3 is built from 13 residues. The V and J ends lost 7 bases and 2 bases respectively, with 12 bases between them. This chain's CDR3 is CASIYTGPYEQYF. The CDR3 DNA is TGTGCCAGCATTTATACAGGTCCCTACGAGCAGTACTTC.

The V gene is TRBV15, the J gene TRBJ2-3; 8 bases agree with TRBD2. V was clipped by 5 bases and J by 4 bases; unmatched bases: 11. Germline-derived CDR1 and CDR2 are LNHNV and YYDKDF (reference sequence). This CDR3 has 16 residues. The CDR3 region is CATSVYSGGAADTQYF. Written as DNA, the CDR3 is TGTGCCACCAGCGTCTACAGCGGGGGTGCGGCAGATACGCAGTATTTT.

Only a few counts were recorded for this clonotype. The chain employs TRBV7-2 and TRBJ1-2, with 8 nucleotides matching TRBD1. The CDR3 has 17 amino acids. Trimming at V came to 7 bases and at J to 7 bases, leaving 20 bases not matched to a gene. Germline loops: CDR1 SGHTA, CDR2 FQGNSA. CDR3 residues: CASNLQAGGKVSSGYTF. The DNA of the CDR3 is TGTGCCAGCAACCTTCAGGCAGGGGGCAAGGTTTCTAGTGGCTACACCTTC.

The rearrangement joins TRBV4-3 to TRBJ2-1, with TRBD1 matching 7 bases. Germline CDR1 is LGHNA and CDR2 is YSLEER. The CDR3 spans 16 residues. Trimming took 0 bases from V and 0 from J; bases not matched to a gene: 2. For the CDR3, the DNA is TGCGCCAGCAGCCAAGATGGGACAGACTCCTACAATGAGCAGTTCTTC. This codes for CASSQDGTDSYNEQFF.

V is TRBV10-2 and J is TRBJ2-5, with D unclear. Germline-derived CDR1 and CDR2 are WSHSY and SAAADI. The V end lost 3 bases, the J end lost 0 bases, and 8 bases lay between the germline ends. The CDR3 spans 14 residues. The CDR3 protein is CASSDSRYQETQYF. DNA for the CDR3: TGCGCCAGCAGTGACAGCAGGTACCAAGAGACCCAGTACTTC.

This clonotype has only a few counts. The junction does not match germline at one end; this may be a read error. The chain is built from TRBV18 and TRBJ2-3, with D perhaps TRBD1 (5 bases). There are 15 residues in the CDR3. CDR1 KGHSH and CDR2 LQKENI come from the germline V gene. The CDR3 region has the DNA TGTGCCGGCTCACCACCGCTCCAGGGTGCAGATACGCAGTATTTT. Translation: CAGSPPLQGADTQYF.